A single sample is the source of the 32 T cell receptor beta chains below, sequenced in a study of beta chain features in type 1 diabetes. Expressed TCRB transcripts were sequenced after all isolated RNA was converted to cDNA. Sequencing was performed with immunoSEQ multiplex PCR; in TCRdb, only in-frame clones are kept and a portion is missing. The data show roughly 300,000 clones, less than 10% seen once. Specimen: central memory CD4+ T cells from blood. These receptor sequences come from a woman between 18 and 30 years old in good health.

This clone has a count of ten or more. The DNA of the CDR3 is TGCGCCAGCAGCCAAGATAACGGACACCCGCAGTCGGCAGATACGCAGTATTTT. Protein sequence: CASSQDNGHPQSADTQYF. The chain combines TRBV4-3 with TRBJ2-3, with D perhaps matching TRBD1 (5 bases). CDR1 and CDR2 (germline): LGHNA, YSLEER. The CDR3 has 18 residues. Trimming took 0 bases from V and 4 from J, leaving 20 bases between them.

The chain carries TRBV18 and TRBJ2-2; maybe TRBD2 (6 bases). Germline V gene data show CDR1 as KGHSH and CDR2 as LQKENI. With 2 bases removed from V and 1 base from J, the gap between germline ends came to 14 bases. The CDR3 sequence is 17 residues long. The CDR3 DNA reads TGTGCCAGCTCACCAAATATGTGGGACTTGAACACCGGGGAGCTGTTTTTT. Its translation: CASSPNMWDLNTGELFF.

The gene calls are TRBV5-6 and TRBJ1-2; D gene uncertain. The CDR3 runs to 15 residues. Germline V gene lookup returns CDR1 SGHDT and CDR2 YYEEEE. Trimming took 4 bases from V and 2 from J, leaving 15 bases between them. CDR3 DNA sequence: TGTGCCAGCAGCCAGAATAGTAACCTAAACTATGGCTACACCTTC. Protein: CASSQNSNLNYGYTF.

Concerning this clone: The sample carries other DNA sequences with the same CDR3. V and J are TRBV5-4 and TRBJ2-5, with a tentative D call TRBD2 (5 bases). V was pared by 0 bases and J by 3 bases, with 9 bases between. CDR1 is SGHNT and CDR2 is YYREEE in the germline V gene (reference sequence). The CDR3 has 14 amino acids. The CDR3 here is CASSLGTREETQYF. As DNA, the CDR3 is TGTGCCAGCAGCTTGGGGACGCGGGAAGAGACCCAGTACTTC.

Of note for this clone: The junction differs from germline at one of its ends, possibly a read error. V gene TRBV7-9 combines with J gene TRBJ2-7, with a weak D call TRBD2 (5 bases). Germline lookup yields CDR1 SEHNR and CDR2 FQNEAQ (reference sequence). CDR3 size: 13 residues. The CDR3 spells CASSLARNYEQYF. The CDR3 DNA is TGTGCCAGCAGCCTAGCCCGAAACTACGAGCAGTACTTC.

The rearrangement joins TRBV7-2 to TRBJ2-2; 10 bases line up with TRBD1. CDR1 and CDR2 from the germline V gene are SGHTA and FQGNSA. The CDR3 has 15 amino acids. Trimming took 5 bases from V and 6 from J; bases not matched to a gene: 6. CDR3 DNA sequence: TGTGCCAGCAGCGGACAGGGGGTCATATCCGGGGAGCTGTTTTTT. This sequence encodes CASSGQGVISGELFF.

This clone was seen only a few times. This chain joins TRBV2 and TRBJ2-5, with D perhaps matching TRBD2 (5 bases). The V and J ends lost 10 bases and 1 base respectively, with 16 bases between them. CDR1 is SNHLY, CDR2 FYNNEI, per germline. The CDR3 length is 14 residues. The CDR3 bases are TGTGCCACCACCTTAAGCGGATTCCAAGAGACCCAGTACTTC. Its translation is CATTLSGFQETQYF.

This chain connects TRBV7-2 to TRBJ2-1; D not resolved. This CDR3 region has 13 residues. V lost 1 base, J lost 8 bases, and 9 bases lay in between. In germline, CDR1 is SGHTA, CDR2 FQGNSA. CDR3 sequence: CASSLVDVDEQFF. CDR3 in DNA: TGTGCCAGCAGCTTAGTGGACGTGGATGAGCAGTTCTTC. Based on the CDR3 plus reference TRBV7-2 and TRBJ2-1, the full variable domain is GAGVSQSPSNKVTEKGKDVELRCDPISGHTALYWYRQSLGQGLEFLIYFQGNSAPDKSGLPSDRFSAERTGGSVSTLTIQRTQQEDSAVYLCASSLVDVDEQFFGPGTRLTVL.

V usage is TRBV18 and J usage is TRBJ2-3, with TRBD2 identical over 13 bases. V shed 3 bases, J shed 6 bases, and the junction held 6 bases outside the gene matches. Germline V CDR1 and CDR2: KGHSH, LQKENI. This CDR3 spans 16 amino acids. CDR3 sequence reads: CASSPGLAGDGDTQYF. The DNA of the CDR3 is TGTGCCAGCTCACCTGGACTAGCGGGAGACGGGGATACGCAGTATTTT.

J is TRBJ2-7 and V is TRBV2, with 8 bases that match TRBD1. Germline trimming cut 7 bases from V and 4 bases from J; bases unmatched to any gene: 6. Germline V lookup: CDR1 SNHLY, CDR2 FYNNEI. CDR3 size: 13 residues. The CDR3, as DNA: TGTGCCAGCAAAGGCAGGGGGCAATACGAGCAGTACTTC. This translates into CASKGRGQYEQYF.

The genes are TRBV11-2 and TRBJ2-1, with D tentatively TRBD2 (6 bases). The CDR3 runs 11 residues. V was clipped by 3 bases and J by 9 bases, with 6 bases between them. Germline V gives CDR1 SGHAT, CDR2 FQNNGV. The CDR3 loop is CASSFGSEQFF. The CDR3 DNA reads as TGTGCCAGCAGCTTCGGGAGTGAGCAGTTCTTC. Based on the CDR3 plus reference TRBV11-2 and TRBJ2-1, the full variable domain is EAGVAQSPRYKIIEKRQSVAFWCNPISGHATLYWYQQILGQGPKLLIQFQNNGVVDDSQLPKDRFSAERLKGVDSTLKIQPAKLEDSAVYLCASSFGSEQFFGPGTRLTVL.

The chain has TRBV7-2 and TRBJ2-7; D is unresolved. CDR3 length: 13 residues. V shed 1 base and J shed 3 bases, with 7 bases lying between them. The V gene's germline CDR1 is SGHTA and CDR2 FQGNSA. CDR3 protein: CASSLEAFYEQYF. The CDR3 DNA reads TGTGCCAGCAGCTTAGAAGCCTTCTACGAGCAGTACTTC.

This clone was counted a few times. The V and J genes are TRBV7-3 and TRBJ1-2; the D gene is possibly TRBD1 (5 bases). V was shortened by 0 bases and J by 14 bases, with 13 bases between the two germline ends. The germline V gene encodes CDR1 SGHTA and CDR2 FQGTGA. The CDR3 loop spans 12 amino acids. Written as DNA, the CDR3 is TGTGCCAGCAGCTTAACGGGGCGGCAGTTGACCTTC. It codes for CASSLTGRQLTF.

This clone appeared a few times. V gene TRBV28 combines with J gene TRBJ1-2; D is unclear. The V end lost 10 bases, the J end lost 8 bases, and 14 bases lay between the germline ends. CDR3 size: 11 residues. Germline loops: CDR1 MDHEN, CDR2 SYDVKM. CDR3 sequence: CATSSARGYTF. CDR3 nucleotide sequence: TGTGCCACCTCCTCTGCTCGAGGCTACACCTTC.

This clone has just a few counts. Given a much more abundant clone one base away, this may be a read error. The chain combines TRBV5-4 with TRBJ2-3, with TRBD1 identical over 8 bases. The CDR3 spans 13 residues. The V gene's germline CDR1 is SGHNT and CDR2 YYREEE (reference sequence). The junction had 4 bases not matched to a gene; V was cut back by 6 bases and J by 4 bases. CDR3 DNA: TGTGCCAGCAACCAGGACAGGGCAGATACGCAGTATTTT. It encodes CASNQDRADTQYF.

This clone came up many times. The V call is TRBV7-2, the J call TRBJ2-3; D is tentatively TRBD1 or TRBD2 (5 bases each). Trimming stripped 4 bases from V and 3 bases from J, with 14 bases between. Germline assignment: CDR1 SGHTA and CDR2 FQGNSA. CDR3 size: 15 residues. The CDR3 DNA follows: TGTGCCAGCAGCTGGAGGTCCGGGGCTACAGATACGCAGTATTTT. Translation gives CASSWRSGATDTQYF.

This clone was detected only a few times. This rearrangement joins TRBV5-1 to TRBJ2-7; 10 bases fit TRBD1. Unmatched junction bases numbered 3, after V lost 2 bases and J lost 4 bases. The germline gives CDR1 SGHRS, CDR2 YFSETQ. This CDR3 comprises 14 residues. In DNA, the CDR3 is TGCGCCAGCAGCTTCCGACAGGGGGCTTACGAGCAGTACTTC. It yields the protein CASSFRQGAYEQYF.

In its sample, this clone was seen a few times. The chain has TRBV5-1 and TRBJ2-1; D tentatively fits TRBD1 or TRBD2 (8 bases each). V gave up 4 bases and J gave up 4 bases, with 24 bases separating them. Germline V gene lookup returns CDR1 SGHRS and CDR2 YFSETQ. This CDR3 is built from 18 residues. The CDR3 protein is CASSPGQVSGKGYNEQFF. As DNA, the CDR3 is TGCGCCAGCAGCCCGGGACAGGTTAGCGGGAAAGGGTACAATGAGCAGTTCTTC.

This clone showed up many times. Other DNA sequences in the same sample also yield this CDR3. The rearrangement links TRBV7-9 to TRBJ2-4; D uncertain. Germline V gene lookup returns CDR1 SEHNR and CDR2 FQNEAQ (reference sequence). The CDR3 is made up of 11 amino acids. The V end lost 5 bases, the J end lost 8 bases, and 7 bases lay between the germline ends. The chain's CDR3 is CASSARDIQYF. As DNA, the CDR3 is TGTGCCAGCAGCGCAAGGGACATTCAGTACTTC.

This clone was counted at least ten times. The chain uses TRBV11-2 and TRBJ2-4; D gene uncertain. CDR1 is SGHAT and CDR2 is FQNNGV in the germline V gene. Trimming took 1 base from V and 1 from J, leaving 11 bases between them. The CDR3 sequence is 16 residues long. The CDR3 DNA sequence: TGTGCCAGCAGCTTAGCCACTGTCGGTGCCAAAAACATTCAGTACTTC. Protein: CASSLATVGAKNIQYF.

V gene TRBV2 combines with J gene TRBJ2-1; D might be TRBD1 (6 bases). The CDR3 is 11 residues long. Germline V CDR1 and CDR2: SNHLY, FYNNEI. Trimming left V 7 bases short and J 14 bases short, with 15 bases between. DNA of the CDR3: TGTGCCAGCACCTTCGACAGGACCGAGTTCTTC. This translates into CASTFDRTEFF.

This clone was picked up a small number of times. The CDR3 sequence: CASSPPPRWGGYNEQFF. The CDR3, as DNA: TGTGCCAGCTCACCACCACCTCGGTGGGGGGGCTACAATGAGCAGTTCTTC. The V gene is TRBV18, the J gene TRBJ2-1, with 7 bases that match TRBD2. Germline CDR1 KGHSH, CDR2 LQKENI. With V trimmed by 0 bases and J by 3 bases, 8 bases remained unmatched. The CDR3 is 17 amino acids.

The rearrangement joins TRBV4-3 to TRBJ2-7; TRBD1 matches at 11 bases. The CDR3 covers 15 residues. Germline trimming cut 5 bases from V and 3 bases from J; bases unmatched to any gene: 6. The germline V gene has CDR1 LGHNA and CDR2 YSLEER. CDR3 DNA sequence: TGCGCCAGCAGCACCCGGACAGGGGGCAACTACGAGCAGTACTTC. Translating gives CASSTRTGGNYEQYF.

The chain uses TRBV28 and TRBJ1-5; D gene ambiguous. The V and J ends lost 6 bases and 6 bases respectively, with 9 bases between them. Per the germline V gene, CDR1 is MDHEN and CDR2 is SYDVKM. The CDR3 spans 12 residues. CDR3 amino acids: CASRYPRQPQHF. DNA for the CDR3: TGTGCCAGCAGGTACCCTCGTCAGCCCCAGCATTTT.

V is TRBV28 and J is TRBJ2-5, with a tentative D call TRBD2 (6 bases). The CDR3 covers 16 residues. The V gene's germline CDR1 is MDHEN and CDR2 SYDVKM. V gave up 2 bases and J gave up 5 bases, with 18 bases separating them. The CDR3: CASSLAGAGTQETQYF. CDR3 DNA sequence: TGTGCCAGCAGTTTAGCGGGTGCGGGAACACAGGAGACCCAGTACTTC.

This clone was seen ten or more times. The identical CDR3 is also encoded by other nucleotide sequences in the sample. The rearrangement links TRBV2 to TRBJ2-7; TRBD2 aligns across 7 bases. J gave up 0 bases and V 6 bases, and 2 bases lay outside the gene matches. The CDR3 covers 13 residues. Germline V CDR1 and CDR2: SNHLY, FYNNEI. CDR3 sequence: CASRGGSSYEQYF. The CDR3 nucleotides are TGTGCCAGCAGGGGCGGGAGCTCCTACGAGCAGTACTTC.

CDR3 coding DNA: TGTGCCAGCCGGGTAGCGGGCCCCTCCTACAATGAGCAGTTCTTC. The encoded protein is CASRVAGPSYNEQFF. This chain uses TRBV7-2 with TRBJ2-1, with TRBD2 matching over 7 bases. The length of the CDR3 is 15 residues. Germline assignment: CDR1 SGHTA and CDR2 FQGNSA. The ends lost 8 bases at V and 0 bases at J; junction bases unmatched: 7.

This clone was counted only a few times. This chain links TRBV27 with TRBJ2-7; 11 nucleotides line up with TRBD2. CDR1 and CDR2 from the germline V gene are MNHEY and SMNVEV (reference sequence). The CDR3 is 15 amino acids. The J segment lost 1 base and the V segment lost 6 bases, leaving 5 bases of the junction unmatched. CDR3 nucleotide sequence: TGTGCCAGCAGGGGTCGGACTAGCGGGTCCTACGAGCAGTACTTC. This sequence encodes CASRGRTSGSYEQYF.

The chain is built from TRBV7-9 and TRBJ1-2, with 9 bases aligning to TRBD1. With V trimmed by 2 bases and J by 6 bases, 10 bases remained unmatched. Germline loops: CDR1 SEHNR, CDR2 FQNEAQ (reference sequence). This CDR3 has 16 amino acids. The CDR3 DNA follows: TGTGCCAGCAGCTTACTCCGGACAGGGGTCACCGATGGCTACACCTTC. Protein sequence: CASSLLRTGVTDGYTF.

The table lists this clone with a few counts. The V gene is TRBV6-5, the J gene TRBJ2-6; 8 positions agree with TRBD1. This CDR3 region has 15 residues. Trimming cost V 6 bases and J 3 bases; bases outside gene matches: 4. Germline V lookup: CDR1 MNHEY, CDR2 SVGAGI. CDR3 in DNA: TGTGCCAGCAGCCGAGGGACAGGTGGGGCCAACGTCCTGACTTTC. This gives the protein CASSRGTGGANVLTF.

This clone was picked up a small number of times. J is TRBJ1-1 and V is TRBV5-6; maybe TRBD1 (6 bases). Trimming took off 2 bases at V and 0 bases at J, with 14 bases between the two ends. The CDR3 loop spans 16 amino acids. The germline V gene encodes CDR1 SGHDT and CDR2 YYEEEE. CDR3 DNA: TGTGCCAGCAGCTTAGACCAGGGGACCATGAACACTGAAGCTTTCTTT. Protein sequence: CASSLDQGTMNTEAFF.

This clone was recorded a few times. The chain joins TRBV28 to TRBJ1-5; 9 bases map to TRBD1. The ends lost 3 bases at V and 15 bases at J; junction bases unmatched: 9. Germline CDR1 is MDHEN and CDR2 is SYDVKM. This CDR3 has 13 amino acids. The chain's CDR3 is CASSFPDRGGWHF. The DNA of the CDR3 is TGTGCCAGCAGTTTCCCTGACAGGGGGGGCTGGCATTTT.